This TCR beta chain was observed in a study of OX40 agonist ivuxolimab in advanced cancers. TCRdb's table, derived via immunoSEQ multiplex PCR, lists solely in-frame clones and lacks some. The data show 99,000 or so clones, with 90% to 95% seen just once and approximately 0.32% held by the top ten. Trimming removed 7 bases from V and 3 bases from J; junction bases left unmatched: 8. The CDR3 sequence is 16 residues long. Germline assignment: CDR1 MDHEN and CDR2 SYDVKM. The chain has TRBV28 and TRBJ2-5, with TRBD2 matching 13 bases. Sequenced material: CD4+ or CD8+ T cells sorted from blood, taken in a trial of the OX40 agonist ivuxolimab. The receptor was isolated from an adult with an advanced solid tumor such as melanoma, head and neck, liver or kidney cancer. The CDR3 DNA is TGTGCCAGCACAAGGGGGGGACTAGCGGGGAAAGAGACCCAGTACTTC. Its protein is CASTRGGLAGKETQYF.